The T cell receptor beta chain under discussion was sequenced for a study of beta chain features in type 1 diabetes. Study at large: All samples together contributed 100 million to 120 million sorted cells for examination. Study observations and caveats: Type 1 diabetes patients showed a moderate but significant shortening of TCRB CDR3s in all four CD4+ subsets.

Averaging roughly 120 mL, one heparinised blood draw was given by each donor. Germline CDR1 and CDR2: MNHEY and SMNVEV (reference sequence). This CDR3 contains 15 residues. V dropped 6 bases and J dropped 1 base, with 15 bases sitting between them. Expressed TCRB transcripts were sequenced, since all the RNA that had been isolated was reverse transcribed. Sequencing used immunoSEQ multiplex PCR; TCRdb keeps in-frame clones, though not all of them. Altogether roughly 370,000 clones are present, approximately 15% being singletons, with the ten largest covering around 0.039%. This clone was observed a handful of times. What it binds is not known.

This clonotype was sampled from a man between 25 and 39 years old in good health. The chain couples TRBV27 to TRBJ2-5, with D maybe TRBD1 (6 bases). Sequences were obtained from naive CD4+ T cells from blood. CDR3 sequence: CASSLKGESQETQYF. The CDR3 DNA reads TGTGCCAGCAGCCTTAAGGGGGAAAGCCAAGAGACCCAGTACTTC.